This TCR beta chain was sequenced for a study of blood T cell repertoires in COVID-19. About the research overall: Acute and convalescent COVID-19 samples came from the United States, Italy and Spain. The cDNA or gDNA used as material had been derived from T cells, B-cell-depleted T cells, or PBMCs.

The CDR3 consists of 16 residues. The V and J ends lost 0 bases and 7 bases respectively, with 16 bases between them. The germline V gene has CDR1 MNHEY and CDR2 SVGAGI. Source study methods: Amplification of reference gene primers was used by the study to estimate nucleated cell counts. Some clones are missing from TCRdb's copy, which holds only in-frame ones; the method was immunoSEQ multiplex PCR. The D gene and trimming were derived from the DNA, and the V and J assignments and clone size from that table. The repertoire holds 200,000 or so clones, roughly 80% seen once, with approximately 15% in the top ten.

The chain links TRBV6-5 to TRBJ2-1; tentative D call: TRBD2 (6 bases). The source is a man aged 55-75 years with active or convalescent COVID-19. Specimen: peripheral blood. The CDR3: CASSYSLRGIRNEQFF. The CDR3 coding sequence is TGTGCCAGCAGTTACTCGCTTCGCGGGATAAGGAATGAGCAGTTCTTC.